This TCR beta chain was recovered during a study of T cells in narcolepsy. Clones were read by immunoSEQ multiplex PCR, and TCRdb kept only the in-frame ones, dropping some. The sample includes about 40,000 clones, 88% of them seen just once. The germline V gene encodes CDR1 SGHNT and CDR2 YYREEE (reference sequence). The junction had 7 bases not matched to a gene; V was cut back by 4 bases and J by 4 bases. The CDR3 consists of 14 residues. The sequencing input was CD45RA- memory CD4+ T cells from PBMCs. The sequence derives from a human donor with narcolepsy. The chain employs TRBV5-4 and TRBJ2-7; TRBD1 matches 8 bases. The CDR3 DNA follows: TGTGCCAGCAGCCGTGGCCAGGGGGCGTACGAGCAGTACTTC. Amino acid sequence: CASSRGQGAYEQYF. Full variable domain (outside the CDR3, taken from reference TRBV5-4 and TRBJ2-7): ETGVTQSPTHLIKTRGQQVTLRCSSQSGHNTVSWYQQALGQGPQFIFQYYREEENGRGNFPPRFSGLQFPNYSSELNVNALELDDSALYLCASSRGQGAYEQYFGPGTRLTVT.